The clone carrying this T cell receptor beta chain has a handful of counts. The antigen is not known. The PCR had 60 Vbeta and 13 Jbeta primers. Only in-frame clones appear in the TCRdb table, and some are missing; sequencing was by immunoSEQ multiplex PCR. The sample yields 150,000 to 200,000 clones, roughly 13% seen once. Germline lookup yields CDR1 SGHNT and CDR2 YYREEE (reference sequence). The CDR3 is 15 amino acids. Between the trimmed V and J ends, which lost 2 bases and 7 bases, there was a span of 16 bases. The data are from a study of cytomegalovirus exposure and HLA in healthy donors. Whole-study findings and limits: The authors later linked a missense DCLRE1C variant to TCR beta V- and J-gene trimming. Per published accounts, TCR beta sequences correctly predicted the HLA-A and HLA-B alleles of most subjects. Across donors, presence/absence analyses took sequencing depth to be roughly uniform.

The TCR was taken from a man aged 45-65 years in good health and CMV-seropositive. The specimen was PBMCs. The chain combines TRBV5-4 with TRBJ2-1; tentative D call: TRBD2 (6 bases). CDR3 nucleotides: TGTGCCAGCAGCTTATTGGAGGGGTTCGGTAATGAGCAGTTCTTC. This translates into CASSLLEGFGNEQFF.